The 10 T cell receptor beta chains below come from one sample, sequenced in a study of T cell repertoires in cytomegalovirus infection. The antigens for these receptors are not known. TCRdb re-called the reads with MiXCR, one entry per CDR3 protein. This table holds 550,000 to 700,000 distinct CDR3 sequences, 40% found once. Here the sequenced sample was cultured PBMCs, taken from culture after CMV antigen stimulation. The receptors derive from a human donor in good health (CMV status not recorded). Some clones in this sample may be carry-over from other donors' samples.

The genes are TRBV7-2 and TRBJ2-7, with TRBD1 as a possible D gene (5 bases). The CDR3 runs 14 residues. The germline CDR1 and CDR2 sequences are SGHTA and FQGNSA. V was shortened by 5 bases and J by 5 bases, with 16 bases between the two germline ends. CDR3 amino acids: CASSPPRGKDEQYF. DNA of the CDR3: TGTGCCAGCAGCCCTCCAAGGGGCAAGGACGAGCAGTACTTC.

The chain uses TRBV12-3 or TRBV12-4 and TRBJ2-1; TRBD2 aligns across 12 bases. V lost 7 bases and J lost 7; bases outside the gene matches: 11. The CDR3 consists of 16 residues. CDR3 nucleotide sequence: TGTGCCAGCACAACCCTGGGGCTAGCGGGGGGGAATGAGCAGTTCTTC. It is translated as CASTTLGLAGGNEQFF.

This chain's CDR3 is CASTLLADYGYTF. As DNA, the CDR3 is TGTGCCAGCACCCTGCTGGCGGACTATGGCTACACCTTC. The V gene is TRBV7-2, the J gene TRBJ1-2, with unresolved D. Germline CDR1 reads SGHTA; CDR2 reads FQGNSA. Deletions cut 7 bases from V and 3 bases from J, with 12 bases between. The CDR3 has 13 residues.

The gene calls are TRBV28 and TRBJ1-4; 8 positions match TRBD1. This CDR3 is 16 amino acids long. Germline CDR1 and CDR2: MDHEN and SYDVKM. V was clipped by 2 bases and J by 7 bases; unmatched bases: 9. The CDR3 bases are TGTGCCAGCAGTTTACCTCGACAGGGGTTACCTGAAAAACTGTTTTTT. Its translation: CASSLPRQGLPEKLFF.

This clonotype was recorded only once. The chain joins TRBV4-3 to TRBJ2-7, with TRBD2 matching 9 bases. V lost 2 bases to trimming and J lost 4 bases; unmatched junction nucleotides: 12. Germline V lookup: CDR1 LGHNA, CDR2 YSLEER. The CDR3 has 17 amino acids. CDR3 in amino acids: CASSQSWDSGSSYEQYF. As DNA, the CDR3 is TGCGCCAGCAGCCAAAGTTGGGATAGCGGGAGCTCTTACGAGCAGTACTTC.

The chain carries TRBV7-8 and TRBJ1-5, with a weak D call TRBD1 (5 bases). Trimming pared 4 bases from V and 0 bases from J, leaving 16 bases between. Germline CDR1 and CDR2: SGHVS and FQNEAQ. The CDR3 covers 17 residues. CDR3 amino acids: CASSSGPGYHSNQPQHF. As DNA, the CDR3 is TGTGCCAGCAGCTCGGGGCCAGGGTATCATAGCAATCAGCCCCAGCATTTT.

The rearrangement joins TRBV7-2 to TRBJ2-2; D possibly corresponds to TRBD2 (5 bases). CDR3 length: 16 amino acids. V was cut by 2 bases and J by 4 bases, with 14 bases left in between. The germline V gene has CDR1 SGHTA and CDR2 FQGNSA. For the CDR3, the DNA is TGTGCCAGCAGCTTACCTTACGGACTTAGCACCGGGGAGCTGTTTTTT. Protein sequence: CASSLPYGLSTGELFF.

The chain combines TRBV12-3 or TRBV12-4 with TRBJ1-6; 8 positions agree with TRBD1. The CDR3 sequence is 15 residues long. V lost 2 bases to trimming and J lost 10 bases; unmatched junction nucleotides: 7. The chain's CDR3 is CASSLSETGVSPLHF. The DNA for the CDR3 is TGTGCCAGCAGTTTATCCGAGACAGGGGTATCACCCCTCCACTTT.

This rearrangement joins TRBV12-3 or TRBV12-4 to TRBJ1-1; 9 nucleotides match TRBD1. CDR3 size: 13 residues. V shed 5 bases, J shed 11 bases, and the junction held 9 bases outside the gene matches. The CDR3 DNA is TGTGCCAGCAGTCGTGGGACAGGGTTGAGGGCTTTCTTT. It yields the protein CASSRGTGLRAFF.

CDR3 in DNA: TGTGCCGCCTATACGGGGCTTAACGGCGAGCAGTACTTC. It codes for CAAYTGLNGEQYF. The chain joins TRBV10-3 to TRBJ2-7; D is possibly TRBD1 or TRBD2 (5 bases each). Looked up from germline, CDR1 is ENHRY and CDR2 is SYGVKD. The germline V and J ends were trimmed by 11 bases and 6 bases, with 20 bases remaining between them. This CDR3 is built from 13 residues.